This TCR beta chain was sequenced in a study of blood T cells in healthy people across ages. Remarks on this clonotype: Antigen unknown.

Study outcomes and limitations: Aged donors had fewer naive CD4+ cells and lower diversity than long-lived donors.

Primers used in a second PCR of about 7 to 12 cycles were a sample-barcoded 5' primer and a J-beta primer mix. TCRdb fed the 5' RACE reads into MiXCR, producing one record per CDR3 protein. The data hold more than 1.4 million distinct CDR3 sequences, with around 39% observed a single time. The CDR3 spans 11 residues. The V gene's germline CDR1 is GTSNPN and CDR2 SVGIG (reference sequence). V gene TRBV30 combines with J gene TRBJ2-7; D call uncertain. Matching the DNA end better, TRBJ2-5 makes the J call doubtful. Sequenced material: blood. This TCR derives from a woman aged 18-29 years in good health. In DNA, the CDR3 is TGTGCCTTCAGGCGTTTTTGGACCCAGTACTTC. Translating gives CAFRRFWTQYF.